This T cell receptor (beta chain) was recovered during a study of cytomegalovirus exposure and HLA in healthy donors. Germline V gene lookup returns CDR1 MNHEY and CDR2 SMNVEV (reference sequence). Trimming left V 4 bases short and J 8 bases short, with 17 bases between. The CDR3 loop spans 14 amino acids. 13 Jbeta primers and 60 Vbeta primers were used for the PCR. Method: immunoSEQ multiplex PCR; TCRdb's copy keeps in-frame clones and lacks some. The data show approximately 110,000 clones, around 73% seen once. In nominal health when sampled, donors likely had unrecorded immune exposures nonetheless.

The V gene is TRBV27, the J gene TRBJ1-1; D possibly corresponds to TRBD1 (5 bases). The source material was PBMCs. The clonotype originates from a woman aged 40 to 55 in good health and CMV-seropositive. CDR3 bases: TGTGCCAGCAGTTCACTCCGGGACTCTGACGAAGCTTTCTTT. Translating gives CASSSLRDSDEAFF.